Given below is one TCR beta chain in context. The assay was immunoSEQ multiplex PCR, and TCRdb's table has in-frame clones only and misses some. The table lists about 360,000 clones, roughly 88% of them singletons. The data were taken from a study of cytomegalovirus exposure and HLA in healthy donors. This CDR3 contains 11 residues. Trimming took off 3 bases at V and 12 bases at J, with 12 bases between the two ends. The germline gives CDR1 LNHNV, CDR2 YYDKDF (reference sequence). The chain uses TRBV15 and TRBJ2-7; TRBD2 is a possible D gene (6 bases). This TCR was recovered from a woman under 30 in good health and CMV-seronegative. Sequencing was carried out using PBMCs. This CDR3 reads CATSSDGGRYF. CDR3 sequence (DNA): TGTGCCACCAGCAGCGACGGAGGGAGGTACTTC.